Listed here is a single TCR beta chain. This sample is part of a study of blood T cell repertoires in COVID-19. Study-level background: PBMCs, B-cell-depleted T cells, or T cells were the source of the cDNA or gDNA that made up the material.

Repertoires were generated with immunoSEQ multiplex PCR, while TCRdb's copy carries only in-frame clones and drops some. The sample has 60,000 to 70,000 clones; roughly 90% are singletons. The CDR3 spans 11 residues. Germline V gene data show CDR1 as SQVTM and CDR2 as ANQGSEA. Trimming removed 5 bases from V and 8 bases from J, with 12 bases in between. The gene calls are TRBV29-1 and TRBJ1-2; a possible D gene is TRBD1 (6 bases). The sample taken for sequencing was peripheral blood. The clonotype comes from a woman aged 55-69 years with acute or convalescent COVID-19. The CDR3 is CSVPTGRGYTF. In DNA form, the CDR3 reads TGCAGCGTTCCTACAGGGAGAGGCTACACCTTC. The full variable domain, in which reference TRBV29-1 and TRBJ1-2 provide the parts outside the CDR3, is SAVISQKPSRDICQRGTSLTIQCQVDSQVTMMFWYRQQPGQSLTLIATANQGSEATYESGFVIDKFPISRPNLTFSTLTVSNMSPEDSSIYLCSVPTGRGYTFGSGTRLTVV.